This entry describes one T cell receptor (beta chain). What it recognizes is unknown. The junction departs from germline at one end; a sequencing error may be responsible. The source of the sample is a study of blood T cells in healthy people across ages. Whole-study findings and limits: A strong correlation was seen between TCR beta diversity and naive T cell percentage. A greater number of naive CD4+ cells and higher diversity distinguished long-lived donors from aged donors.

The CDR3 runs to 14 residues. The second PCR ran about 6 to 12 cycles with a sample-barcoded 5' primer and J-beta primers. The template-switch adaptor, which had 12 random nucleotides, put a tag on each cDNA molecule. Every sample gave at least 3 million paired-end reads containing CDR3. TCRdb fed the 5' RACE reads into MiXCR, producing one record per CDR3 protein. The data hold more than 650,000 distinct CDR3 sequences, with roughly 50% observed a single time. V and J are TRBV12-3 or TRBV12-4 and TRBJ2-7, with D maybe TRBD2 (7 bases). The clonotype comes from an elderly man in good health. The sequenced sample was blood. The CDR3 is CASSPRGASGERYF. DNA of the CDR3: TGTGCCAGCAGTCCTCGGGGGGCCTCGGGTGAGCGGTACTTC.